The 27 T cell receptor beta chains given below trace back to one sample, sequenced in a study of radiotherapy plus CTLA-4 blockade in lung cancer. TCRdb's table, derived via immunoSEQ multiplex PCR, lists solely in-frame clones and lacks some. The top ten clones hold around 0.9% of a sample with 90,000 to 95,000 clones, roughly 80% of them seen once. The sequenced sample was peripheral blood, obtained from a patient treated with radiotherapy plus ipilimumab. The receptors derive from a human donor with non-small cell lung cancer who had stable disease on radiotherapy plus ipilimumab.

This sequence joins TRBV28 and TRBJ2-2, with a tentative D call TRBD2 (5 bases). This CDR3 spans 12 amino acids. Trimming cost V 6 bases and J 8 bases, with 10 bases left between them. Germline V gives CDR1 MDHEN, CDR2 SYDVKM. This CDR3 reads CASRFPGGELFF. Here the CDR3 DNA reads TGTGCCAGCAGGTTCCCGGGGGGGGAGCTGTTTTTT. The full variable domain, rest sourced from reference TRBV28 and TRBJ2-2, is DVKVTQSSRYLVKRTGEKVFLECVQDMDHENMFWYRQDPGLGLRLIYFSYDVKMKEKGDIPEGYSVSREKKERFSLILESASTNQTSMYLCASRFPGGELFFGEGSRLTVL.

The J gene is TRBJ1-1, the V gene TRBV30; D is undetermined. Germline V gives CDR1 GTSNPN, CDR2 SVGIG (reference sequence). The V end was cut by 4 bases, the J end by 1 base, with 13 bases between. The CDR3 is 14 residues long. The CDR3 loop is CAWTSGLPNTEAFF. The CDR3 coding sequence is TGTGCCTGGACCTCCGGGCTCCCGAACACTGAAGCTTTCTTT.

CDR3 in amino acids: CASSQETKTVLGPAFF. The DNA of the CDR3 is TGCGCCAGCAGCCAAGAAACTAAGACAGTGTTAGGGCCCGCTTTCTTT. The chain combines TRBV4-1 with TRBJ1-1; a possible D gene is TRBD1 (5 bases). The CDR3 consists of 16 residues. V dropped 0 bases and J dropped 11 bases, with 22 bases sitting between them. Germline lookup yields CDR1 MGHRA and CDR2 YSYEKL.

This clone showed up just a few times. J is TRBJ2-6 and V is TRBV18; TRBD1 agrees at 7 bases. After removal of 4 bases from V and 4 bases from J, the junction contained 13 bases not matched to a gene. In germline, CDR1 is KGHSH, CDR2 LQKENI. This CDR3 is built from 18 residues. As DNA, the CDR3 is TGTGCCAGCTCACACCAAAGGCTAACAGGGGCCGGGGCCAACGTCCTGACTTTC. Translating it yields CASSHQRLTGAGANVLTF. Drawing the rest from reference TRBV18 and TRBJ2-6, the complete variable domain is NAGVMQNPRHLVRRRGQEARLRCSPMKGHSHVYWYRQLPEEGLKFMVYLQKENIIDESGMPKERFSAEFPKEGPSILRIQQVVRGDSAAYFCASSHQRLTGAGANVLTFGAGSRLTVL.

The J gene is TRBJ2-7, the V gene TRBV5-1; TRBD2 aligns across 8 bases. The germline gives CDR1 SGHRS, CDR2 YFSETQ. This CDR3 contains 18 residues. J gave up 2 bases and V 4 bases, and 17 bases lay outside the gene matches. CDR3 amino acids: CASSPGGSGFSGAYEQYF. The CDR3 nucleotides are TGCGCCAGCAGCCCGGGGGGGTCTGGGTTTAGCGGGGCCTACGAGCAGTACTTC.

The chain couples TRBV6-5 to TRBJ2-7, with TRBD2 as a possible D gene (7 bases). V lost 1 base, J lost 6 bases, and 16 bases lay in between. The CDR3 runs to 15 residues. Germline V CDR1 and CDR2: MNHEY, SVGAGI. CDR3 region: CASSYWEGENAEQYF. Written as DNA, the CDR3 is TGTGCCAGCAGTTACTGGGAGGGGGAGAACGCCGAGCAGTACTTC.

V gene TRBV9 combines with J gene TRBJ2-1, with D unclear. The germline V gene encodes CDR1 SGDLS and CDR2 YYNGEE. CDR3 length: 12 residues. Trimming left V 2 bases short and J 0 bases short, with 0 bases between. This CDR3 is CASSVSYNEQFF. The CDR3 bases are TGTGCCAGCAGCGTCTCCTACAATGAGCAGTTCTTC.

The chain combines TRBV7-6 with TRBJ1-1, with D hard to call. The CDR3 contains 14 residues. V lost 5 bases and J lost 2, with 12 bases in between. Looked up from germline, CDR1 is SGHVS and CDR2 is FNYEAQ. The CDR3 sequence is CASSPPGLNTEAFF. CDR3 DNA: TGTGCCAGCAGCCCACCCGGACTCAACACTGAAGCTTTCTTT.

The rearrangement links TRBV28 to TRBJ2-7; D call uncertain. The CDR3 runs 14 residues. Germline-derived CDR1 and CDR2 are MDHEN and SYDVKM. The ends were cut back, 6 bases at V and 3 bases at J, with 15 bases in the middle. CDR3 sequence reads: CASSYTPGGYEQYF. CDR3 DNA: TGTGCCAGCAGCTATACTCCCGGCGGCTACGAGCAGTACTTC. The entire variable domain, with the rest obtained from reference TRBV28 and TRBJ2-7, is as follows: DVKVTQSSRYLVKRTGEKVFLECVQDMDHENMFWYRQDPGLGLRLIYFSYDVKMKEKGDIPEGYSVSREKKERFSLILESASTNQTSMYLCASSYTPGGYEQYFGPGTRLTVT.

This clone was found once. V is TRBV30 and J is TRBJ1-5; 9 bases fit TRBD1. Germline V gene data show CDR1 as GTSNPN and CDR2 as SVGIG (reference sequence). Unmatched junction bases numbered 7, after V lost 4 bases and J lost 6 bases. The CDR3 spans 14 residues. The CDR3 DNA is TGTGCCTGGAACATGGACAGGGGAACTCAGCCCCAGCATTTT. It is translated as CAWNMDRGTQPQHF.

CDR3 DNA sequence: TGTGCCAGCAGCCGGGACAGAAGAACAGATACGCAGTATTTT. Translation gives CASSRDRRTDTQYF. V gene TRBV11-3 combines with J gene TRBJ2-3; 7 nucleotides agree with TRBD1. This CDR3 is 14 amino acids long. The trim removed 5 bases at V and 3 bases at J, leaving 5 bases unmatched. The germline V gene has CDR1 SGHNT and CDR2 YENEEA.

The chain combines TRBV4-2 with TRBJ2-3, with D perhaps matching TRBD2 (6 bases). This CDR3 region has 14 residues. Trimming left V 0 bases short and J 6 bases short, with 10 bases between. The germline gives CDR1 LGHNA, CDR2 YNFKEQ. The CDR3 DNA reads as TGTGCCAGCAGCCAAGATAGTAGCGGCGATACGCAGTATTTT. It codes for CASSQDSSGDTQYF.

This clone came up a few times. The rearrangement links TRBV19 to TRBJ2-6; TRBD2 might be the D (5 bases). The CDR3 totals 16 residues. In germline, CDR1 is LNHDA, CDR2 SQIVND (reference sequence). Trimming removed 6 bases at V and 0 bases at J, with 12 bases between. The CDR3 DNA is TGTGCCAGTAGAGAGGGAGCGGTCTCTGGGGCCAACGTCCTGACTTTC. Its translation is CASREGAVSGANVLTF. Full variable domain (rest looked up from reference TRBV19 and TRBJ2-6): DGGITQSPKYLFRKEGQNVTLSCEQNLNHDAMYWYRQDPGQGLRLIYYSQIVNDFQKGDIAEGYSVSREKKESFPLTVTSAQKNPTAFYLCASREGAVSGANVLTFGAGSRLTVL.

This clone was detected once. The chain has TRBV6-1 and TRBJ1-2; 11 nucleotides align to TRBD1. This CDR3 spans 17 amino acids. V shed 4 bases and J 3 bases; nucleotides not matched to a gene: 10. CDR1 is MNHNS, CDR2 SASEGT, per germline. CDR3 DNA: TGTGCCAGCAGTGCGGACAGGGGGCCTATATACGACTATGGCTACACCTTC. This translates into CASSADRGPIYDYGYTF.

This chain connects TRBV7-2 to TRBJ2-5; D unclear. V lost 1 base and J 8 bases, leaving 11 bases between the germline ends. Germline V gives CDR1 SGHTA, CDR2 FQGNSA. The CDR3 loop spans 13 amino acids. The CDR3 DNA reads TGTGCCAGCAGCTTAGAAGGCCGGCCCACCCAGTACTTC. Its translation is CASSLEGRPTQYF.

The chain is built from TRBV20-1 and TRBJ1-1, with D uncertain. The ends were cut back, 6 bases at V and 8 bases at J, with 10 bases in the middle. This CDR3 has 10 residues. Germline assignment: CDR1 DFQATT and CDR2 SNEGSKA (reference sequence). The CDR3 loop reads CSATDREAFF. The CDR3 bases are TGCAGTGCCACGGACCGAGAAGCTTTCTTT.

The CDR3 DNA is TGCGCCAGCAGTGCGTCCCAGAACACTGAAGCTTTCTTT. Its protein is CASSASQNTEAFF. The V gene is TRBV10-1, the J gene TRBJ1-1; D is undetermined. This CDR3 is 13 amino acids long. The V and J ends lost 4 bases and 1 base respectively, with 7 bases between them. The V gene's germline CDR1 is WNHNN and CDR2 SYGVQD (reference sequence).

The chain employs TRBV4-1 and TRBJ2-1, with a weak D call TRBD1 (6 bases). V lost 1 base and J 4 bases, leaving 11 bases between the germline ends. This CDR3 spans 15 amino acids. Germline V gene sequence: CDR1 MGHRA, CDR2 YSYEKL. CDR3 nucleotide sequence: TGCGCCAGCAGCCAAGTGGAGACAGGATACAATGAGCAGTTCTTC. Its translation: CASSQVETGYNEQFF.

The genes are TRBV7-8 and TRBJ2-1; D remains unclear. The CDR3 is 13 amino acids. Trimming removed 1 base at V and 6 bases at J, with 7 bases between. Germline V gene sequence: CDR1 SGHVS, CDR2 FQNEAQ. Here the CDR3 reads CASSLVFGNEQFF. The CDR3 DNA reads TGTGCCAGCAGCTTAGTATTCGGCAATGAGCAGTTCTTC.

A remark on this clone: One end of the junction is discordant with germline, which a read error may explain. Distinct nucleotide sequences in the sample also encode this CDR3. The chain couples TRBV18 to TRBJ2-7, with 9 nucleotides matching TRBD1. Germline CDR1 and CDR2: KGHSH and LQKENI. The CDR3 spans 15 residues. CDR3 sequence: CASSQAGTGPYEQYF. DNA for the CDR3: TGCGCCAGCTCCCAAGCCGGGACAGGGCCCTACGAGCAGTACTTC.

V gene TRBV11-2 combines with J gene TRBJ2-7, with D possibly TRBD2 on 7 matching bases. The V gene's germline CDR1 is SGHAT and CDR2 FQNNGV. V lost 4 bases to trimming and J lost 2 bases, with 24 bases between them. This CDR3 has 18 amino acids. CDR3: CASSSLSRLRGAPYEQYF. CDR3 sequence (DNA): TGTGCCAGCAGCTCCCTTAGCCGCCTTCGGGGGGCACCCTACGAGCAGTACTTC.

The chain's CDR3 is CASSRGTYSNQPQHF. CDR3 coding DNA: TGTGCCAGTAGTCGGGGGACGTATAGCAATCAGCCCCAGCATTTT. V gene TRBV19 combines with J gene TRBJ1-5, with D perhaps matching TRBD1 (5 bases). CDR3 length: 15 residues. Germline lookup yields CDR1 LNHDA and CDR2 SQIVND (reference sequence). Trimming removed 5 bases from V and 0 bases from J, with 11 bases in between.

This chain connects TRBV18 to TRBJ2-2; 13 nucleotides agree with TRBD2. This CDR3 contains 18 residues. V lost 1 base to trimming and J lost 4 bases; unmatched junction nucleotides: 6. Germline values: CDR1 KGHSH, CDR2 LQKENI. CDR3 nucleotide sequence: TGTGCCAGCTCACCACTCGGACTAGCGGGAGCCCGCACCGGGGAGCTGTTTTTT. Its translation is CASSPLGLAGARTGELFF.

V and J are TRBV19 and TRBJ1-2; D is perhaps TRBD1 (5 bases). The CDR3 runs 16 residues. V was shortened by 6 bases and J by 0 bases, with 17 bases between the two germline ends. Germline-derived CDR1 and CDR2 are LNHDA and SQIVND (reference sequence). The CDR3 spells CASRTRGGVTNYGYTF. The CDR3 region has the DNA TGTGCCAGTAGAACAAGGGGAGGGGTAACTAACTATGGCTACACCTTC.

This chain uses TRBV2 with TRBJ1-1; D is perhaps TRBD1 (5 bases). Looked up from germline, CDR1 is SNHLY and CDR2 is FYNNEI. V lost 4 bases, J lost 0 bases, and 6 bases lay in between. The CDR3 totals 13 residues. CDR3 region: CASSGDLNTEAFF. In DNA, the CDR3 is TGTGCCAGCAGTGGGGACCTGAACACTGAAGCTTTCTTT.

Only one count was recorded for this clone. CDR3 region: CASRNRGSETQYF. CDR3 in DNA: TGTGCCAGTAGAAACAGGGGTTCGGAGACCCAGTACTTC. The chain carries TRBV19 and TRBJ2-5; 7 bases map to TRBD1. CDR3 length: 13 residues. The trim removed 6 bases at V and 5 bases at J, leaving 6 bases unmatched. CDR1 LNHDA and CDR2 SQIVND come from the germline V gene (reference sequence).

This CDR3 is CASSLGSSQNTEAFF. The DNA of the CDR3 is TGTGCCAGCAGCTTAGGGTCATCTCAGAACACTGAAGCTTTCTTT. V usage is TRBV7-6 and J usage is TRBJ1-1; D remains ambiguous. V lost 1 base, J lost 1 base, and 10 bases lay in between. The CDR3 is 15 amino acids. Germline V lookup: CDR1 SGHVS, CDR2 FNYEAQ.